This is a list of T cell receptor beta chains from one sample in a study of T cell responses to AZD1222 COVID-19 vaccine. The repertoire was sequenced with immunoSEQ multiplex PCR; TCRdb's copy has only in-frame clones and lacks some. The table has some 140,000 clones, approximately 84% seen once. This specimen consisted of peripheral blood, obtained on day 0 of AZD1222 vaccination. These receptors came from an adult in good health. CDR3s include the opening cysteine and the closing phenylalanine or tryptophan. The order of the fields is clone size, D gene, V gene, J gene, CDR3 protein, CDR3 DNA. The D gene is left open where the match is weak. Expanded clones are given a class, and other clones once, few, many or no size at all.

-	-	TRBV5-8	TRBJ2-7	CASRRQGLSYEQYF	TGTGCCAGCAGGCGGCAGGGGCTTTCCTACGAGCAGTACTTC
-	-	TRBV6-5	TRBJ1-2	CASHPHQSNYGHTF	TGTGCCAGCCACCCTCACCAAAGTAACTATGGCCACACCTTC
-	TRBD1	TRBV28	TRBJ1-2	CASSEAQGYGYTF	TGTGCCAGCTCGGAGGCACAGGGGTATGGCTACACCTTC
-	-	TRBV5-1	TRBJ1-2	CASSPDEQRYGYTF	TGCGCCAGCAGCCCCGATGAACAGAGATATGGCTACACCTTC
-	TRBD1	TRBV6-5	TRBJ1-1	CASSSTGGAGTEAFF	TGTGCCAGCAGTTCGACAGGGGGCGCCGGAACTGAAGCTTTCTTT
-	-	TRBV6-6	TRBJ2-5	CASSYLDSAYF	TGTGCCAGCAGTTACCTCGATTCGGCTTACTTC
once	TRBD1	TRBV9	TRBJ2-7	CASSVGDRGYEQYF	TGTGCCAGCAGCGTAGGAGACAGGGGCTACGAGCAGTACTTC
few	-	TRBV6-5	TRBJ1-6	CASRTGALNNSPLHF	TGTGCCAGCCGTACGGGGGCTTTGAATAATTCACCCCTCCACTTT
-	TRBD2	TRBV5-6	TRBJ2-3	CASSRFGGGSDTQYF	TGTGCCAGCAGCCGTTTCGGGGGGGGCTCAGATACGCAGTATTTT
-	-	TRBV2	TRBJ2-1	CASSLGGDSGNEQFF	TGTGCCAGCAGTTTAGGGGGGGACAGTGGGAATGAGCAGTTCTTC
-	TRBD2	TRBV7-2	TRBJ2-7	CASSSRRAGGRYEQYF	TGTGCCAGCAGCTCCCGGAGGGCGGGAGGCCGCTACGAGCAGTACTTC
-	-	TRBV5-1	TRBJ1-5	CASSLGGAGQPQHF	TGCGCCAGCAGCTTGGGAGGGGCCGGTCAGCCCCAGCATTTT
-	-	TRBV5-1	TRBJ1-4	CASSLELNEKLFF	TGCGCCAGCAGCTTAGAACTGAATGAAAAACTGTTTTTT
-	-	TRBV14	TRBJ1-4	CASSQARRGVNEKLFF	TGTGCCAGCAGCCAAGCGCGAAGGGGGGTTAATGAAAAACTGTTTTTT
-	-	TRBV30	TRBJ1-5	CAWRAQGFNQPQHF	TGTGCCTGGAGAGCCCAGGGTTTCAATCAGCCCCAGCATTTT
-	-	TRBV25-1	TRBJ2-7	CASSDQGSTRYEQYF	TGTGCCAGCAGCGATCAGGGGAGTACGCGGTACGAGCAGTACTTC
-	TRBD1	TRBV7-9	TRBJ2-7	CASSLEGQFHEQYF	TGTGCCAGCAGCTTAGAGGGACAGTTCCACGAGCAGTACTTC
-	-	TRBV6-5	TRBJ2-7	CASSYIQGRVEQYF	TGTGCCAGCAGTTACATCCAGGGGCGGGTCGAGCAGTACTTC
-	-	TRBV2	TRBJ1-1	CASYRPARDTEAFF	TGTGCCAGCTATCGCCCCGCACGGGACACTGAAGCTTTCTTT
-	TRBD1	TRBV7-9	TRBJ1-2	CASSHPGDRGASGYTF	TGTGCCAGCAGCCATCCTGGGGACAGGGGAGCAAGTGGCTACACCTTC
-	TRBD2	TRBV11-3	TRBJ2-2	CASSQGGDGTGELFF	TGTGCCAGCAGCCAGGGAGGGGATGGCACCGGGGAGCTGTTTTTT
-	-	TRBV5-1	TRBJ1-2	CASSLGPADGYTF	TGCGCCAGCAGCTTGGGCCCCGCGGATGGCTACACCTTC
-	-	TRBV18	TRBJ1-2	CASSPQEDYGYTF	TGTGCCAGCTCACCACAGGAAGACTATGGCTACACCTTC
-	-	TRBV5-6	TRBJ2-1	CASSSIDTIYNEQFF	TGTGCCAGCAGCTCCATTGACACAATCTACAATGAGCAGTTCTTC
-	-	TRBV28	TRBJ1-1	CASSPGRAHRTEAFF	TGTGCCAGCAGTCCCGGGCGGGCGCATCGGACTGAAGCTTTCTTT
-	-	TRBV9	TRBJ2-1	CASSEGGTTYNEQFF	TGTGCCAGCAGCGAGGGGGGGACAACCTACAATGAGCAGTTCTTC
-	-	TRBV5-1	TRBJ1-1	CASSTQEHTEAFF	TGCGCCAGCAGCACACAGGAGCACACTGAAGCTTTCTTT
few	-	TRBV15	TRBJ1-1	CATSPGGTEAFF	TGTGCCACCAGTCCAGGAGGTACTGAAGCTTTCTTT
-	-	TRBV2	TRBJ1-2	CASGYALDGYTF	TGTGCCAGCGGATACGCTTTGGACGGCTACACCTTC
-	TRBD1	TRBV9	TRBJ2-3	CASSTPPGQTLTDTQYF	TGTGCCAGCAGCACCCCCCCGGGACAGACCCTCACAGATACGCAGTATTTT
-	-	TRBV5-4	TRBJ1-2	CASSLAGLNYGYTF	TGTGCCAGCAGCTTGGCGGGACTTAACTATGGCTACACCTTC
-	-	TRBV5-1	TRBJ1-2	CASSLVNNYGYTF	TGCGCCAGCAGCTTGGTGAATAACTATGGCTACACCTTC
-	-	TRBV5-8	TRBJ2-1	CASSLTRRYDSYNEQFF	TGTGCCAGCAGCTTGACTAGGCGGTACGACTCCTACAATGAGCAGTTCTTC
once	-	TRBV5-1	TRBJ1-3	CASSDRSGNTIYF	TGCGCCAGCAGTGACAGGTCCGGAAACACCATATATTTT
-	TRBD2	TRBV27	TRBJ2-1	CASNFGRFGSGGSREQFF	TGTGCCAGCAATTTCGGCAGGTTCGGTAGCGGGGGCTCCCGGGAGCAGTTCTTC
once	-	TRBV7-9	TRBJ2-2	CASSPVLGFAGELFF	TGTGCCAGCAGCCCGGTACTCGGGTTCGCCGGGGAGCTGTTTTTT
-	-	TRBV19	TRBJ1-4	CAAGLANEKLFF	TGTGCCGCAGGTCTGGCTAATGAAAAACTGTTTTTT
-	-	TRBV30	TRBJ2-7	CAWSSLGREQYF	TGTGCCTGGAGCTCCTTGGGGCGCGAGCAGTACTTC
-	-	TRBV3-1/TRBV3-2	TRBJ2-7	CASSRRTVGEQYF	TGTGCCAGCAGCAGACGGACGGTCGGCGAGCAGTACTTC
-	TRBD1	TRBV30	TRBJ1-1	CAWTAGGTEAFF	TGTGCCTGGACCGCAGGGGGTACTGAAGCTTTCTTT
many	-	TRBV4-1	TRBJ2-2	CASGSLRAGELFF	TGCGCCAGCGGATCACTAAGAGCCGGGGAGCTGTTTTTT
-	-	TRBV28	TRBJ2-7	CASSLVPYEQYF	TGTGCCAGCAGTTTGGTACCCTACGAGCAGTACTTC
once	TRBD2	TRBV3-1/TRBV3-2	TRBJ2-5	CASSRAGGQETQYF	TGTGCCAGCAGCCGGGCGGGGGGCCAAGAGACCCAGTACTTC
few	TRBD1	TRBV29-1	TRBJ1-1	CSVRQGVTEAFF	TGCAGCGTCAGACAGGGTGTGACTGAAGCTTTCTTT
-	-	TRBV28	TRBJ1-2	CASIHLRGPGTYGYTF	TGTGCCAGCATTCACCTGAGGGGACCAGGCACCTATGGCTACACCTTC